These 18 T cell receptor beta chains were all obtained from the same sample, sequenced in a study of cytomegalovirus exposure and HLA in healthy donors. PCR was performed using 60 Vbeta and 13 Jbeta primers. The repertoire was sequenced with immunoSEQ multiplex PCR; TCRdb's copy has only in-frame clones and lacks some. The table shows approximately 150,000 clones, with more than 60% occurring only once. Sequences were obtained from PBMCs. These receptors originate from a female donor in good health and CMV-seronegative.

V is TRBV11-2 and J is TRBJ2-2; 11 nucleotides agree with TRBD2. In germline, CDR1 is SGHAT, CDR2 FQNNGV. There are 16 residues in the CDR3. J was trimmed by 5 bases and V by 5 bases; bases with no gene match: 7. CDR3 protein: CASSGWTSGLTGELFF. CDR3 in DNA: TGTGCCAGCAGCGGGTGGACTAGCGGGTTAACCGGGGAGCTGTTTTTT.

This clone was observed once. This sequence joins TRBV11-3 and TRBJ1-1, with D possibly matching TRBD1 (5 bases). Trimming took 4 bases from V and 1 from J, leaving 16 bases between them. The germline gives CDR1 SGHNT, CDR2 YENEEA. The CDR3 totals 16 residues. The CDR3 spells CASSSPSVGANTEAFF. The CDR3 DNA reads as TGTGCCAGCAGCTCCCCCAGCGTAGGGGCGAACACTGAAGCTTTCTTT.

J is TRBJ1-2 and V is TRBV19; 7 bases align to TRBD1. This CDR3 region has 15 residues. The V segment lost 5 bases and the J segment 4 bases; nucleotides outside the gene matches: 10. Germline CDR1 LNHDA, CDR2 SQIVND (reference sequence). This CDR3 reads CASSAPRDSIYGYTF. For the CDR3, the DNA is TGTGCCAGTAGTGCCCCACGGGACAGCATCTATGGCTACACCTTC. The variable domain in full, with the rest retrieved from reference TRBV19 and TRBJ1-2, is DGGITQSPKYLFRKEGQNVTLSCEQNLNHDAMYWYRQDPGQGLRLIYYSQIVNDFQKGDIAEGYSVSREKKESFPLTVTSAQKNPTAFYLCASSAPRDSIYGYTFGSGTRLTVV.

V gene TRBV29-1 combines with J gene TRBJ2-1; 7 positions agree with TRBD2. Unmatched junction bases numbered 16, after V lost 6 bases and J lost 5 bases. The length of the CDR3 is 16 residues. Per the germline V gene, CDR1 is SQVTM and CDR2 is ANQGSEA. CDR3 region: CSVGGGAGFFNNEQFF. The CDR3 DNA is TGCAGCGTCGGGGGAGGGGCCGGGTTTTTCAACAATGAGCAGTTCTTC.

The chain uses TRBV7-3 and TRBJ2-7; a weak D match, TRBD2 (7 bases). Germline assignment: CDR1 SGHTA and CDR2 FQGTGA. The CDR3 sequence is 13 residues long. With 3 bases removed from V and 6 bases from J, the gap between germline ends came to 12 bases. CDR3: CASSLGGRSEQYF. CDR3 in DNA: TGTGCCAGCAGCTTGGGGGGGCGCTCCGAGCAGTACTTC.

V and J are TRBV12-5 and TRBJ2-1; 9 bases are shared with TRBD1. CDR1 LGHNT and CDR2 FRNRAP come from the germline V gene. The CDR3 runs to 15 residues. V gave up 5 bases and J gave up 2 bases; unmatched junction bases: 4. CDR3 in DNA: TGTGCTAGTGGTGCCGGGACAGGGCCCTACAATGAGCAGTTCTTC. It encodes CASGAGTGPYNEQFF.

The rearrangement links TRBV11-2 to TRBJ2-2, with 7 nucleotides matching TRBD1. V shed 3 bases and J 2 bases; nucleotides not matched to a gene: 3. The CDR3 has 15 residues. CDR1 and CDR2 from the germline V gene are SGHAT and FQNNGV. In DNA, the CDR3 is TGTGCCAGCAGCTTGGACAGGCGAAACACCGGGGAGCTGTTTTTT. This encodes CASSLDRRNTGELFF.

The CDR3 DNA reads as TGTGCCAGTAGTTTAACTCCTATGGCTAGCGGGGATTCCAATGAGCAGTTCTTC. Protein sequence: CASSLTPMASGDSNEQFF. This sequence joins TRBV19 and TRBJ2-1; 9 nucleotides match TRBD2. Germline trimming cut 5 bases from V and 6 bases from J; bases unmatched to any gene: 17. The V gene's germline CDR1 is LNHDA and CDR2 SQIVND (reference sequence). The CDR3 has 18 amino acids.

The gene calls are TRBV2 and TRBJ1-2, with D maybe TRBD1 (5 bases). Germline values: CDR1 SNHLY, CDR2 FYNNEI. This CDR3 has 15 residues. Between the trimmed V and J ends, which lost 4 bases and 2 bases, there was a span of 14 bases. The CDR3 reads CASSVWGPFNYGYTF. Here the CDR3 DNA reads TGTGCCAGCAGTGTCTGGGGCCCCTTCAACTATGGCTACACCTTC.

The rearrangement links TRBV5-4 to TRBJ1-1; possible D gene TRBD1, 6 bases. Between the trimmed V and J ends, which lost 3 bases and 4 bases, there was a span of 16 bases. CDR3 length: 15 residues. Germline V lookup: CDR1 SGHNT, CDR2 YYREEE (reference sequence). CDR3 amino acids: CASSSQGLFPTEAFF. CDR3 nucleotides: TGTGCCAGCAGCTCACAGGGTTTGTTCCCCACTGAAGCTTTCTTT.

The rearrangement uses TRBV19 and TRBJ2-1; a weak D match, TRBD1 (6 bases). The CDR3 extends over 13 amino acids. CDR1 is LNHDA and CDR2 is SQIVND in the germline V gene (reference sequence). Trimming took off 7 bases at V and 7 bases at J, with 14 bases between the two ends. The DNA for the CDR3 is TGTGCCAGTACCTCACAGGGCACGAATGAGCAGTTCTTC. Protein: CASTSQGTNEQFF.

The chain couples TRBV27 to TRBJ2-3, with 11 bases aligning to TRBD2. The CDR3 consists of 18 residues. J gave up 1 base and V 5 bases, and 11 bases lay outside the gene matches. Germline loops: CDR1 MNHEY, CDR2 SMNVEV (reference sequence). CDR3 sequence reads: CASSPLAGVEEGTDTQYF. As DNA, the CDR3 is TGTGCCAGCAGTCCACTAGCGGGAGTAGAGGAGGGCACAGATACGCAGTATTTT.

The V gene is TRBV2, the J gene TRBJ1-2; maybe TRBD1 (5 bases). The germline gives CDR1 SNHLY, CDR2 FYNNEI. This CDR3 has 14 residues. Trimming removed 3 bases at V and 6 bases at J, with 14 bases between. CDR3 nucleotide sequence: TGTGCCAGCAGTGATTTAGGGGATCGAGATGGCTACACCTTC. This sequence encodes CASSDLGDRDGYTF.

The chain links TRBV6-5 to TRBJ2-3; no definite D call. CDR1 is MNHEY, CDR2 SVGAGI, per germline. The length of the CDR3 is 12 residues. Trimming cost V 1 base and J 6 bases, with 5 bases left between them. This CDR3 reads CASSYFGDTQYF. In DNA, the CDR3 is TGTGCCAGCAGTTACTTCGGGGATACGCAGTATTTT.

This clone turned up a few times. V usage is TRBV5-6 and J usage is TRBJ1-1; D is unresolved. Trimming took 4 bases from V and 0 from J, leaving 13 bases between them. Germline values: CDR1 SGHDT, CDR2 YYEEEE. This CDR3 has 15 residues. The CDR3 DNA is TGTGCCAGCAGCCTGGCCGGGAAGCTGAACACTGAAGCTTTCTTT. Translating gives CASSLAGKLNTEAFF.

DNA of the CDR3: TGTGCCAGCAGCTTTCAGGGTGGCTATGGCTACACCTTC. Translation gives CASSFQGGYGYTF. The V call is TRBV9, the J call TRBJ1-2, with D possibly TRBD1 on 5 matching bases. The CDR3 extends over 13 amino acids. Per germline, CDR1 SGDLS and CDR2 YYNGEE. V dropped 4 bases and J dropped 4 bases, with 11 bases sitting between them. Combining the CDR3 with reference TRBV9 and TRBJ1-2 gives the whole variable domain DSGVTQTPKHLITATGQRVTLRCSPRSGDLSVYWYQQSLDQGLQFLIQYYNGEERAKGNILERFSAQQFPDLHSELNLSSLELGDSALYFCASSFQGGYGYTFGSGTRLTVV.

The CDR3 protein is CASSLATGGKYGQPQHF. The CDR3, as DNA: TGTGCCAGCAGCTTGGCCACGGGGGGAAAATACGGTCAGCCCCAGCATTTT. V is TRBV5-5 and J is TRBJ1-5, with D maybe TRBD1 (5 bases). V lost 0 bases and J lost 6, with 19 bases in between. CDR3 length equals 17 residues. Germline CDR1 and CDR2: SGHKS and YYEKEE (reference sequence). Together with reference TRBV5-5 and TRBJ1-5, the CDR3 gives the full variable domain: DAGVTQSPTHLIKTRGQQVTLRCSPISGHKSVSWYQQVLGQGPQFIFQYYEKEERGRGNFPDRFSARQFPNYSSELNVNALLLGDSALYLCASSLATGGKYGQPQHFGDGTRLSIL.

The count of this clone is one. This chain uses TRBV5-1 with TRBJ2-3; no clear D. V lost 1 base and J lost 1, with 10 bases in between. Germline V gene data show CDR1 as SGHRS and CDR2 as YFSETQ. The CDR3 consists of 15 residues. In DNA form, the CDR3 reads TGCGCCAGCAGCTTGACTCCTATTGGCACAGATACGCAGTATTTT. Protein sequence: CASSLTPIGTDTQYF.